One and the same sample provided the 32 T cell receptor beta chains below, sequenced in a study of tumor and adjacent non-tumor tissue in lung cancer. TCRbeta libraries were built with three rounds of nested PCR, modified from ARM-PCR. Using its own MiXCR run on the multiplex PCR reads, TCRdb lists one record per CDR3 protein. The table has some 80,000 distinct CDR3 sequences, just over 75% seen once. This sample's RNA came from whole unsorted tissue. The normal lung tissue was taken more than 3 cm from the tumor edge. The sequenced sample consisted of distant non-tumor lung tissue. The origin of the receptors is an older man with non-small cell lung cancer.

Remarks on this clonotype: At one end the junction does not follow the germline gene, possibly because of a read error. This chain connects TRBV6-5 to TRBJ1-3; 10 positions match TRBD1. This CDR3 comprises 15 residues. Germline CDR1 and CDR2: MNHEY and SVGAGI. This CDR3 reads CASSSGTGVVNTLYF. CDR3 DNA: TGTGCCAGCAGTTCCGGGACAGGGGTCGTAAACACCCTATATTTT.

The genes are TRBV29-1 and TRBJ2-5, with D possibly being TRBD1 (5 bases). V shed 7 bases and J shed 5 bases, with 26 bases lying between them. The germline gives CDR1 SQVTM, CDR2 ANQGSEA. The CDR3 totals 16 residues. DNA for the CDR3: TGCAGCGCCAAGCCCTTCCTCCATACAGGTCATGAGACCCAGTACTTC. Amino acids: CSAKPFLHTGHETQYF.

This clonotype ranks as large. This rearrangement joins TRBV11-2 to TRBJ1-1, with D unclear. CDR3 length equals 14 residues. Germline V CDR1 and CDR2: SGHAT, FQNNGV. Trimming shortened V by 5 bases and J by 3 bases, and 13 bases separated the two germline ends. The DNA for the CDR3 is TGTGCCAGCAGCCGGACGACGGTTTACACTGAAGCTTTCTTT. It translates to CASSRTTVYTEAFF. The full variable domain, with the rest looked up from reference TRBV11-2 and TRBJ1-1, is EAGVAQSPRYKIIEKRQSVAFWCNPISGHATLYWYQQILGQGPKLLIQFQNNGVVDDSQLPKDRFSAERLKGVDSTLKIQPAKLEDSAVYLCASSRTTVYTEAFFGQGTRLTVV.

This clonotype was found once. The CDR3 nucleotides are TGTGCCAGCAGCACCCCGGGCGATACGAAAGAGACCCAGTACTTC. Translating it yields CASSTPGDTKETQYF. The chain uses TRBV7-9 and TRBJ2-5, with D unclear. CDR3 length equals 15 residues. Germline V gives CDR1 SEHNR, CDR2 FQNEAQ (reference sequence). Trimming stripped 5 bases from V and 3 bases from J, with 16 bases between. The full variable domain, with the rest looked up from reference TRBV7-9 and TRBJ2-5, is DTGVSQNPRHKITKRGQNVTFRCDPISEHNRLYWYRQTLGQGPEFLTYFQNEAQLEKSRLLSDRFSAERPKGSFSTLEIQRTEQGDSAMYLCASSTPGDTKETQYFGPGTRLLVL.

Regarding this clonotype: An end of the junction does not agree with germline; a read error may underlie this. The V and J genes are TRBV12-3 or TRBV12-4 and TRBJ1-2; maybe TRBD1 (6 bases). The CDR3 runs to 14 residues. CDR3 sequence (DNA): TGTGCCAGCAGGATACAGGGTCTCGACTATGGTTACACCTTC. Translating it yields CASRIQGLDYGYTF.

As for this clonotype: Possible read error: a much larger clone is one base away. The chain joins TRBV30 to TRBJ2-5; the D gene is possibly TRBD2 (6 bases). The CDR3 is made up of 17 amino acids. V was trimmed by 7 bases and J by 5 bases, leaving 29 bases between them. Germline loops: CDR1 GTSNPN, CDR2 SVGIG (reference sequence). CDR3 in DNA: TGTGCCTCACCACTTTTCCCGGGGGACTCAAGGGAGGAGACCCAGTACTTC. Translation: CASPLFPGDSREETQYF.

Concerning this clonotype itself: The junction does not match germline at one end; this may be a read error. The chain combines TRBV4-2 with TRBJ2-3; a weak D match, TRBD1 (6 bases). The CDR3 runs to 15 residues. Germline values: CDR1 LGHNA, CDR2 YNFKEQ. CDR3 protein: CTSSQADRTTDTQYF. CDR3 in DNA: TGTACCAGCAGCCAGGCGGACAGAACCACAGATACGCAGTATTTT.

On this clonotype itself: One end of the junction does not line up with germline, which may come from a read error. The rearrangement uses TRBV11-2 and TRBJ2-7; D is possibly TRBD1 (5 bases). This CDR3 has 12 amino acids. CDR1 and CDR2 (germline): SGHAT, FQNNGV. The CDR3 DNA follows: TGTGTCAGCAGCTCGGGTAGGACAGAGCAGTACTTC. Its protein product is CVSSSGRTEQYF.

This chain's CDR3 is CASSPARGDTGELFF. The CDR3 DNA reads TGTGCCAGCAGCCCAGCGAGGGGGGATACCGGGGAGCTGTTTTTT. The J gene is TRBJ2-2, the V gene TRBV6-1; D is tentatively TRBD1 or TRBD2 (6 bases each). In germline, CDR1 is MNHNS, CDR2 SASEGT. The CDR3 has 15 amino acids. Trimming took off 6 bases at V and 5 bases at J, with 16 bases between the two ends.

In the case of this clonotype: One end of the junction is discordant with germline, which a read error may explain. This rearrangement joins TRBV6-5 to TRBJ1-2; D gene ambiguous. In germline, CDR1 is MNHEY, CDR2 SVGAGI. The CDR3 extends over 13 amino acids. Here the CDR3 reads CPSMRAPGAGYTF. Here the CDR3 DNA reads TGTCCCAGCATGCGGGCTCCCGGAGCTGGCTACACTTTC.

Comment on this clonotype: A much larger clone differs by one base, so this may be a read error. The chain joins TRBV5-4 to TRBJ2-2; 10 positions agree with TRBD2. The germline V gene encodes CDR1 SGHNT and CDR2 YYREEE (reference sequence). The CDR3 sequence is 15 residues long. J gave up 7 bases and V 2 bases, and 5 bases lay outside the gene matches. The CDR3: CASSFLAGDIGELFF. In DNA form, the CDR3 reads TGTGCCAGCAGCTTCCTAGCGGGAGACATCGGGGAGCTGTTTTTT.

Of note for this clonotype: At one end, the junction sequence differs from germline, possibly due to a read error. The chain couples TRBV6-1 to TRBJ2-2; D is unclear. The CDR3 runs to 16 residues. Germline V CDR1 and CDR2: MNHNS, SASEGT. The CDR3 DNA follows: TGTGCCAGCACTGAAGTACCTTATGATAACACCGGGGAGCTGTTTTTT. Translation: CASTEVPYDNTGELFF.

Details on this clonotype: Because it lacks the conserved phenylalanine or tryptophan at the end, this CDR3 is likely a read error. The gene calls are TRBV12-3 or TRBV12-4 and TRBJ1-6, with D possibly being TRBD1 (5 bases). V lost 3 bases and J lost 6, with 12 bases in between. The CDR3 contains 15 residues. CDR3 DNA sequence: TGTGCCAGCAGTTTGGGGGGTTGTCTTAATTCACCCCTCCACTGT. Its protein is CASSLGGCLNSPLHC.

This clonotype was seen many times. J is TRBJ2-1 and V is TRBV7-3; weak D call: TRBD2 (7 bases). Between the trimmed V and J ends, which lost 4 bases and 6 bases, there was a span of 10 bases. There are 13 residues in the CDR3. Germline loops: CDR1 SGHTA, CDR2 FQGTGA. The CDR3 spells CASSYGGANEQFF. Here the CDR3 DNA reads TGTGCCAGCAGCTATGGGGGGGCCAATGAGCAGTTCTTC.

Points on this clonotype: The junction departs from germline at one end; a sequencing error may be responsible. The genes are TRBV4-2 and TRBJ2-5; no reliable D call. The germline CDR1 and CDR2 sequences are LGHNA and YNFKEQ. This CDR3 spans 14 amino acids. The CDR3 sequence: CASRQVTDQETQYF. CDR3 sequence (DNA): TGTGCCAGCAGACAAGTAACAGACCAAGAGACCCAATACTTC.

As for this clonotype: One base away lies a much larger clone, so this may be a sequencing read error. No conserved phenylalanine or tryptophan ends this CDR3, so it is likely a read error. This chain connects TRBV20-1 to TRBJ1-2; D gene uncertain. Germline CDR1 is DFQATT and CDR2 is SNEGSKA (reference sequence). Between the trimmed V and J ends, which lost 3 bases and 8 bases, there was a span of 7 bases. The CDR3 is 10 residues long. CDR3 region: CSASDGGYTL. The DNA for the CDR3 is TGCAGTGCTAGTGATGGGGGCTACACCCTC.

Concerning this clonotype: Because it lacks the conserved phenylalanine or tryptophan at the end, this CDR3 is likely a read error. V usage is TRBV6-2 or TRBV6-3 and J usage is TRBJ2-1; D unresolved. The CDR3 consists of 11 residues. Germline V gene sequence: CDR1 MNHEY, CDR2 SVGEGT. The CDR3 spells CACSYINEQFS. CDR3 sequence (DNA): TGTGCCTGCAGTTACATTAATGAGCAGTTCTCC.

This clonotype came up many times. This chain joins TRBV4-3 and TRBJ2-1; 9 nucleotides match TRBD1. The CDR3 is made up of 15 amino acids. Germline V gene data show CDR1 as LGHNA and CDR2 as YSLEER. V lost 4 bases and J lost 3; bases outside the gene matches: 4. CDR3 loop: CASSPGQGDYNEQFF. For the CDR3, the DNA is TGCGCCAGCAGCCCGGGACAGGGCGACTACAATGAGCAGTTCTTC.

This clonotype was seen once. The germline gene is not matched at one end of the junction; a read error may be the cause. The J gene is TRBJ2-5, the V gene TRBV6-2 or TRBV6-3, with TRBD2 matching over 9 bases. Germline CDR1 is MNHEY and CDR2 is SVGEGT. The CDR3 is 16 residues long. The CDR3 reads CSSSYLREGYQETQYF. CDR3 coding DNA: TGTTCCAGCAGTTACTTGCGGGAGGGGTATCAAGAGACCCAGTACTTC.

A word on this clonotype: Given a much more abundant clone one base away, this may be a read error. The rearrangement uses TRBV5-1 and TRBJ2-3, with 11 positions matching TRBD2. CDR1 is SGHRS, CDR2 YFSETQ, per germline. The CDR3 is 17 residues long. V lost 1 base to trimming and J lost 5 bases; unmatched junction nucleotides: 9. CDR3 protein: CASSLWVAGGPGDTQYF. The CDR3 DNA follows: TGCGCCAGCAGCTTGTGGGTAGCGGGAGGGCCTGGAGATACGCAGTATTTT.

As regards this clonotype: This may come from a read error, since a much larger clone is one base off. V is TRBV28 and J is TRBJ2-7; D unresolved. Germline CDR1 and CDR2: MDHEN and SYDVKM. The CDR3 extends over 13 amino acids. The CDR3 protein is CVSSPTDGYEQYF. CDR3 nucleotide sequence: TGTGTCAGCAGCCCGACGGACGGGTACGAGCAGTACTTC.

Points on this clonotype: The conserved closing phenylalanine or tryptophan is absent in this CDR3, likely reflecting a read error. This chain joins TRBV6-5 and TRBJ1-1, with TRBD1 matching 7 bases. The CDR3 is 16 amino acids. V trimming: 0 bases; J trimming: 1 base; junction bases outside the gene matches: 5. Germline CDR1 and CDR2: MNHEY and SVGAGI. CDR3 loop: CASSYSPRTGNTEAFS. The CDR3 DNA reads as TGTGCCAGCAGTTACTCCCCACGGACAGGGAACACTGAAGCTTTCTCT.

Comments on this clonotype: Germline is not matched at one junction end, which may reflect a read error. The V gene is TRBV11-2, the J gene TRBJ2-5, with a tentative D call TRBD1 (6 bases). This CDR3 region has 15 residues. Per germline, CDR1 SGHAT and CDR2 FQNNGV. The CDR3 bases are TGTGCCAGCAGCCCGAGGACAGTTGGGCAAGAGACCCGGTATTTC. Translated: CASSPRTVGQETRYF.

Concerning this clonotype: The missing conserved phenylalanine or tryptophan at the end of this CDR3 makes a read error likely. The V gene is TRBV11-2, the J gene TRBJ1-1; TRBD1 is a possible D gene (6 bases). This CDR3 is built from 15 residues. Trimming left V 4 bases short and J 3 bases short, with 15 bases between. Germline V CDR1 and CDR2: SGHAT, FQNNGV. The CDR3 nucleotides are TGTGCCAGCAGCTCGGCGGGGGCGGGGTACACTGAAGCTTTCTCT. It is translated as CASSSAGAGYTEAFS.

Worth noting for this clonotype: An end of the junction differs from the germline gene, which may be a read error. The chain employs TRBV6-6 and TRBJ2-7; 7 bases are shared with TRBD1. This CDR3 region has 13 residues. Germline-derived CDR1 and CDR2 are MNHNY and SVGAGI (reference sequence). Written as DNA, the CDR3 is TGTACCAGCAGTGTACAGGGGCTCCACGAGCAGTACTTC. Translating gives CTSSVQGLHEQYF.

Comment on this clonotype: An end of the junction differs from the germline gene, which may be a read error. The chain joins TRBV11-2 to TRBJ2-3; D perhaps matches TRBD2 (7 bases). The CDR3 is made up of 14 amino acids. Germline V gene sequence: CDR1 SGHAT, CDR2 FQNNGV. The DNA for the CDR3 is TGTGCCACCAGCTCGACGGGGGGCTCGGATACTCAGTATTTT. Amino acid sequence: CATSSTGGSDTQYF.

A few counts support this clonotype. The chain carries TRBV20-1 and TRBJ2-3; possible D gene TRBD1, 6 bases. CDR3 length equals 12 residues. Trimming removed 6 bases from V and 6 bases from J, with 13 bases in between. CDR1 and CDR2 (germline): DFQATT, SNEGSKA (reference sequence). DNA of the CDR3: TGCAGTGCCGCTATTACAGGGGATACGCAGTATTTT. As protein: CSAAITGDTQYF.

This clonotype was seen more than once but under ten times. Given a much more abundant clone one base away, this may be a read error. The chain links TRBV4-1 to TRBJ1-2; 8 positions match TRBD1. From germline, CDR1 is MGHRA and CDR2 YSYEKL. CDR3 length: 12 amino acids. CDR3 coding DNA: TGCGCCAGCAGCCTCAGGGGGCACGGCTACATCTTC. Translation gives CASSLRGHGYIF.

Remarks on this clonotype: An end of the junction differs from the germline gene, which may be a read error. This chain connects TRBV5-4 to TRBJ2-5; 7 nucleotides align to TRBD2. This CDR3 region has 15 residues. In germline, CDR1 is SGHNT, CDR2 YYREEE (reference sequence). CDR3 residues: CVSSLAGVVGETQYF. Written as DNA, the CDR3 is TGTGTCAGCAGCTTGGCGGGAGTTGTTGGGGAGACCCAATACTTC.

As to this clonotype: Sequence at one end of the junction differs from germline and may be a read error. The chain carries TRBV11-2 and TRBJ1-1, with D hard to call. The CDR3 is made up of 13 amino acids. CDR1 is SGHAT and CDR2 is FQNNGV in the germline V gene. The CDR3 coding sequence is TGTGCCAGCAAATTAGGGAGATCCGATAAACCTTTCTTC. Encoded protein: CASKLGRSDKPFF.

Comment on this clonotype: One base away lies a much larger clone, so this may be a sequencing read error. This chain joins TRBV28 and TRBJ2-1, with unresolved D. CDR3 length equals 16 residues. V dropped 4 bases and J dropped 0 bases, with 13 bases sitting between them. Per the germline V gene, CDR1 is MDHEN and CDR2 is SYDVKM. The CDR3 loop is CASSSVSDSSYNEQFF. The CDR3 region has the DNA TGTGCCAGCAGTTCCGTGTCCGATAGCTCCTACAATGAGCAGTTCTTC.

This clonotype showed up just a few times. This could be a read error, since a much larger clone is one nucleotide away. This likely comes from a read error, as the CDR3 has no conserved phenylalanine or tryptophan at its end. The chain uses TRBV5-5 and TRBJ2-1, with D maybe TRBD2 (6 bases). The V end was cut by 0 bases, the J end by 2 bases, with 9 bases between. The CDR3 runs to 15 residues. Germline CDR1 and CDR2: SGHKS and YYEKEE (reference sequence). CDR3 loop: CASSLDSGTYNEQFS. CDR3 in DNA: TGTGCCAGCAGCTTGGATAGCGGTACCTACAATGAGCAGTTCTCC.